This record covers a single T cell receptor beta chain. This clonotype occurred a few times. Which antigen it targets is not known. Base qualities are missing; no much larger clone stands one base away. This sample was included in a study of human T cells and chemical hapten exposure (dated by TCRdb to about 2021). About the investigation overall: For sensitization, 2% DPC in acetone was applied to a roughly 2 cm by roughly 2 cm area of upper inner arm skin. Throughout the study period of roughly 24 weeks, patients also received therapeutic DPC doses to the scalp every week. Patch testing was performed on the upper back with Finn chambers containing 0.01% DPC, and the patch tests were scored after 6 days according to International Contact Dermatitis Research Group standards. The patient cohort, mostly female, included alopecia areata with under or over 50% scalp involvement, alopecia totalis and alopecia universalis. Libraries were pooled for sequencing, and per-sample TCR yields varied mainly because of small differences in library volumes within the pool. Peripheral blood TCR repertoire changes were tracked in vivo in alopecia patients during primary and secondary sensitization to the hapten diphenylcyclopropenone (DPC). Patient blood was sampled pre-sensitization (week 0) and at 2, 6 and about 24 weeks after DPC sensitization. Under 30 alopecia patients gave blood for TCR sequencing at one to four time points (pre-sensitization, 2, 6 and 24 weeks). Study-wide findings and limitations: Repeated subsampling changed both the strength of the expansion versus patch-test correlation and the threshold at which the correlation became significant. Because every patient had alopecia, a presumed autoimmune disease, the patients' immune response might differ from that of healthy individuals. The number of TCRs above 1 in 1000 frequency did not change with DPC sensitization; there was no evidence of global repertoire structure alterations. Patch test score was positively correlated with the number of PT1 expanded TCRs, with significance at thresholds 8, 16 and 32 but not at 4. Compared with pre-sensitization or healthy control sets, expanded TCRs formed significantly more large CDR3 similarity clusters, which is consistent with antigen-driven responses.

According to the study, the label for this sample's time point signals: pre-sensitization, week 0. The sample's treatment or condition, from its label and the paper: therapeutic diphenylcyclopropenone sensitization with weekly scalp DPC. Blood at each patch-test visit was drawn before the patch test was applied. Eligible patients were aged 18 to 70, diagnosed with alopecia, deemed suitable for DPC therapy, and excluded if pregnant. Total RNA was extracted from unfractionated whole blood that had been collected in Tempus Blood RNA tubes. The CDR3 covers 12 residues, taking in both the cysteine and the phenylalanine. Of all the DNA, just the CDR3 is kept, 36 bases in frame from base 1. CDR1 is given as SGHRS and CDR2 as YFSETQ, both from the germline V gene. V loses 1 base, J loses 6 bases, and the germline ends lie 7 bases apart. Libraries were constructed by RACE. Sequenced on a NextSeq 500. During library preparation, unique molecular identifiers were attached to individual cDNA molecules so that TCRs could be counted quantitatively and reproducibly. From each blood RNA sample, both TCR alpha and TCR beta chains were sequenced. The published analysis was carried out like this. Samples had a median of approximately 96,000 TCRs, with a range from about 20,000 to 690,600. The Decombinator software suite was used to annotate the V, J and CDR3 of the TCR reads. For PS versus PT1 abundance plots, all samples were subsampled to the same number of TCRs (28,000). TCRs were defined as expanded if absent before sensitization and observed at least eight times at the 2-week time point. Through fastp at Q25 and MiXCR, TCRdb rebuilt clones from the public reads, retaining in-frame beta chains. Under each unique CDR3 protein, matching rows form one entry showing the most common genes and DNA. These V and J calls rely on TCRdb rather than the paper's analysis. The sample table records 300,000 to 400,000 distinct CDR3 sequences; around 5.5% of these occur just once. The top ten hold 2.5% to 3% of the sample.

The clonotype originates from a woman in her forties or fifties with alopecia areata. Some clones in this sample may be carry-over from other donors' samples. The sequence links TRBV5-1 to TRBJ1-2; the D gene assignment is ambiguous. The sample here was whole blood, taken in connection with sensitization to the hapten diphenylcyclopropenone (DPC). The sequence in DNA is TGCGCCAGCAGCTTGCTATTGGATGGCTACACCTTC. Its protein reads: CASSLLLDGYTF.